This T cell receptor beta chain was sequenced for a study of blood T cell repertoires in COVID-19. This clone appeared once. CDR1 and CDR2 (germline): SGHNT, YENEEA. The CDR3 extends over 15 amino acids. V trimming: 6 bases; J trimming: 4 bases; junction bases outside the gene matches: 6. Original processing notes: It was from reference gene primer amplification that nucleated cell counts were estimated. The method was immunoSEQ multiplex PCR; TCRdb's version includes in-frame clones alone and lacks a portion of them. The V and J calls and clone size are taken from that table; D and trimming were inferred from the DNA. The table includes around 20,000 clones, 91% detected once.

This sequence was found in a human donor in a cohort sampled during active COVID-19. Sequencing was done on a sample of peripheral blood. The chain recombines TRBV11-3 with TRBJ2-1; 10 bases agree with TRBD1. The CDR3 DNA follows: TGTGCCAGCAGGAAGGGGACAGGGGTTTACAATGAGCAGTTCTTC. Amino acids: CASRKGTGVYNEQFF. Drawing the rest from reference TRBV11-3 and TRBJ2-1, the complete variable domain is EAGVVQSPRYKIIEKKQPVAFWCNPISGHNTLYWYLQNLGQGPELLIRYENEEAVDDSQLPKDRFSAERLKGVDSTLKIQPAELGDSAVYLCASRKGTGVYNEQFFGPGTRLTVL.